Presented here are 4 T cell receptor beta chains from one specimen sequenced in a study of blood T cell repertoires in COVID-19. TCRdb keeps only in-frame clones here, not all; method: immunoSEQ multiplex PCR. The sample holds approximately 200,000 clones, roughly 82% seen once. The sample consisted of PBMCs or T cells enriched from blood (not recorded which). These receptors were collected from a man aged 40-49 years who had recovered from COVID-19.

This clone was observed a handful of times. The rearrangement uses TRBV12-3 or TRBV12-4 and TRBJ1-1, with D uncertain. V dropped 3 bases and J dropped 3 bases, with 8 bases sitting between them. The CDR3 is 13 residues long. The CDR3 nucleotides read TGTGCCAGCAGTTTCTCGGGAGACACTGAAGCTTTCTTT. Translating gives CASSFSGDTEAFF.

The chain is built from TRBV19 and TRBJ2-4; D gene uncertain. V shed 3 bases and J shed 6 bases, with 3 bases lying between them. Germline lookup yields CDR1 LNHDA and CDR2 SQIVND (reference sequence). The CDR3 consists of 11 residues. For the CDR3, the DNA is TGTGCCAGTAGTATGAGAAACATTCAGTACTTC. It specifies CASSMRNIQYF.

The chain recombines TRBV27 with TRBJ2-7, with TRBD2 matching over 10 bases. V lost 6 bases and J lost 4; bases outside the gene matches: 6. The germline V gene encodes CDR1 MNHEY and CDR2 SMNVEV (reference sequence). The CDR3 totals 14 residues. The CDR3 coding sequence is TGTGCCAGCAGCGCGCTAGCGGGAGCTTACGAGCAGTACTTC. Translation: CASSALAGAYEQYF.

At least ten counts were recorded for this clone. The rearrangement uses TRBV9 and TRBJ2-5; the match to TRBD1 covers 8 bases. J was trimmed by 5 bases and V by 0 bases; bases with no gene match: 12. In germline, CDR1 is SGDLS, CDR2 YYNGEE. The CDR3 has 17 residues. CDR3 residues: CASSVGYKTGARETQYF. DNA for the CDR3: TGTGCCAGCAGCGTAGGATACAAGACAGGGGCGAGGGAGACCCAGTACTTC.